A single sample gave rise to the 21 T cell receptor beta chains below, sequenced in a study of shared clonotypes between healthy human individuals. TCRdb keeps only in-frame clones here, not all; method: immunoSEQ multiplex PCR. The sample holds roughly 1,000,000 clones, roughly 74% seen once. Sequenced input: memory CD4+ T cells from PBMCs. Subset meaning: CD45RA-negative fraction. These receptors came from a man between 18 and 29 years old in good health. Some clones in this sample may be carry-over from other donors' samples.

The table lists this clone with a count of one. This sample also contains other DNA sequences that code for the same CDR3. This rearrangement joins TRBV28 to TRBJ2-7; 9 bases align to TRBD2. The CDR3 has 12 residues. Germline assignment: CDR1 MDHEN and CDR2 SYDVKM. V lost 6 bases and J lost 4; bases outside the gene matches: 1. The CDR3 DNA is TGTGCCAGCAGCAGCGGGGGGTACGAGCAGTACTTC. This gives the protein CASSSGGYEQYF.

This clone was seen many times. The V call is TRBV16, the J call TRBJ1-5, with D possibly TRBD1 on 5 matching bases. The CDR3 extends over 13 amino acids. V was pared by 2 bases and J by 6 bases, with 8 bases between. CDR1 is KGHSY, CDR2 FQNENV, per germline. This chain's CDR3 is CASSQPGGQPQHF. The CDR3 nucleotides are TGTGCCAGCAGCCAACCGGGGGGTCAGCCCCAGCATTTT.

This chain joins TRBV7-3 and TRBJ2-7; D gene ambiguous. The CDR3 extends over 13 amino acids. Per germline, CDR1 SGHTA and CDR2 FQGTGA. Trimming left V 5 bases short and J 0 bases short, with 8 bases between. The CDR3 DNA reads TGTGCCAGCAGCCCCCGGCCCTCCTACGAGCAGTACTTC. Amino acid sequence: CASSPRPSYEQYF.

The chain is built from TRBV28 and TRBJ1-2; 8 bases line up with TRBD1. With 5 bases clipped from V and 9 bases from J, the junction kept 5 bases outside the gene matches. The germline V gene encodes CDR1 MDHEN and CDR2 SYDVKM. The CDR3 runs 12 residues. CDR3 nucleotide sequence: TGTGCCAGCAGTCCGGGACAGGCTAGCTACACCTTC. Protein: CASSPGQASYTF.

The V and J genes are TRBV27 and TRBJ2-6; D possibly corresponds to TRBD1 (5 bases). The CDR3 is 18 residues long. With 2 bases removed from V and 4 bases from J, the gap between germline ends came to 18 bases. Germline lookup yields CDR1 MNHEY and CDR2 SMNVEV (reference sequence). CDR3 sequence reads: CASSLEAGPFLGANVLTF. The CDR3 nucleotides are TGTGCCAGCAGTTTAGAGGCAGGGCCTTTCCTAGGGGCCAACGTCCTGACTTTC.

This clone has more than one count but fewer than ten. V is TRBV29-1 and J is TRBJ2-1; D remains unclear. This CDR3 contains 13 residues. Trimming took 4 bases from V and 3 from J, leaving 10 bases between them. The germline V gene has CDR1 SQVTM and CDR2 ANQGSEA. This chain's CDR3 is CSVGAMDYNEQFF. The CDR3, as DNA: TGCAGCGTTGGGGCCATGGACTACAATGAGCAGTTCTTC.

The chain joins TRBV27 to TRBJ1-5; possibly TRBD1 for D (6 bases). V was pared by 3 bases and J by 0 bases, with 15 bases between. Germline V gives CDR1 MNHEY, CDR2 SMNVEV (reference sequence). This CDR3 region has 17 residues. The CDR3 DNA reads as TGTGCCAGCAGTTTTAAAAGGACAGTTTATAGCAATCAGCCCCAGCATTTT. Translating gives CASSFKRTVYSNQPQHF.

J is TRBJ2-6 and V is TRBV28; D is perhaps TRBD1 or TRBD2 (5 bases each). This CDR3 is 15 amino acids long. V was shortened by 3 bases and J by 4 bases, with 10 bases between the two germline ends. Germline V gene data show CDR1 as MDHEN and CDR2 as SYDVKM. The CDR3 spells CASSFGAAGANVLTF. The CDR3 nucleotides read TGTGCCAGCAGTTTCGGGGCGGCCGGGGCCAACGTCCTGACTTTC.

Of note for this clone: The sample has other DNA sequences that encode this CDR3 too. V usage is TRBV18 and J usage is TRBJ1-1, with D possibly being TRBD1 (5 bases). The germline V gene has CDR1 KGHSH and CDR2 LQKENI. The ends were cut back, 3 bases at V and 3 bases at J, with 11 bases in the middle. The CDR3 runs 14 residues. The CDR3 nucleotides read TGTGCCAGCTCACCGTCGTTAGGGGACACTGAAGCTTTCTTT. It encodes CASSPSLGDTEAFF.

This clone was detected ten times or more. The chain employs TRBV9 and TRBJ2-1; 8 bases map to TRBD2. V lost 4 bases and J lost 13; bases outside the gene matches: 10. The germline V gene has CDR1 SGDLS and CDR2 YYNGEE. The CDR3 length is 13 residues. CDR3 DNA sequence: TGTGCCAGCAGCCCAGCACCGCGGGGGGAACAGTTCTTC. Residues: CASSPAPRGEQFF.

The chain's CDR3 is CASSPSGRGTGELFF. In nucleotides, the CDR3 is TGTGCCAGCAGCCCAAGCGGGAGAGGGACCGGGGAGCTGTTTTTT. This chain uses TRBV5-6 with TRBJ2-2; TRBD2 aligns across 8 bases. This CDR3 is built from 15 residues. V shed 4 bases, J shed 5 bases, and the junction held 7 bases outside the gene matches. Germline CDR1 is SGHDT and CDR2 is YYEEEE.

V gene TRBV28 combines with J gene TRBJ2-7, with D possibly being TRBD1 (6 bases). CDR1 and CDR2 from the germline V gene are MDHEN and SYDVKM. V lost 4 bases, J lost 4 bases, and 14 bases lay in between. CDR3 length: 14 residues. CDR3 in DNA: TGTGCCAGCAGTTCGCCGACAGGAAGTTACGAGCAGTACTTC. Translation gives CASSSPTGSYEQYF.

In nucleotides, the CDR3 is TGTGCCAGCAGCGGAATAGCGGGGCGGAATGAGCAGTTCTTC. This codes for CASSGIAGRNEQFF. The V call is TRBV9, the J call TRBJ2-1; 8 positions agree with TRBD2. This CDR3 is 14 amino acids long. Trimming took 3 bases from V and 7 from J; bases not matched to a gene: 6. CDR1 and CDR2 from the germline V gene are SGDLS and YYNGEE. Complete variable domain (other parts from reference TRBV9 and TRBJ2-1): DSGVTQTPKHLITATGQRVTLRCSPRSGDLSVYWYQQSLDQGLQFLIQYYNGEERAKGNILERFSAQQFPDLHSELNLSSLELGDSALYFCASSGIAGRNEQFFGPGTRLTVL.

About this clone: A much larger clone lies one base from this, so it may be a read error. Other nucleotide sequences in the sample specify the same CDR3. The chain combines TRBV27 with TRBJ2-7; TRBD1 agrees at 10 bases. The CDR3 is 14 amino acids. V was pared by 4 bases and J by 3 bases, with 3 bases of the junction left unmatched. The germline CDR1 and CDR2 sequences are MNHEY and SMNVEV (reference sequence). CDR3 nucleotides: TGTGCCAGCAGTTCCCGGGACAGGGGCTACGAGCAGTACTTC. It yields the protein CASSSRDRGYEQYF.

The V and J genes are TRBV27 and TRBJ2-2; D is ambiguous. The CDR3 has 15 amino acids. The germline gives CDR1 MNHEY, CDR2 SMNVEV (reference sequence). Trimming removed 0 bases from V and 7 bases from J, with 12 bases in between. The CDR3 DNA reads TGTGCCAGCAGTTTATCCCACAATATACGCGGGGAGCTGTTTTTT. This gives the protein CASSLSHNIRGELFF.

The chain recombines TRBV28 with TRBJ2-6; no clear D. The germline V gene has CDR1 MDHEN and CDR2 SYDVKM. The CDR3 spans 14 residues. Trimming removed 4 bases at V and 0 bases at J, with 4 bases between. The CDR3 sequence: CASSSRSGANVLTF. CDR3 in DNA: TGTGCCAGCAGTTCACGCTCTGGGGCCAACGTCCTGACTTTC.

The gene calls are TRBV5-4 and TRBJ1-6; D remains ambiguous. This CDR3 has 17 amino acids. Germline CDR1 reads SGHNT; CDR2 reads YYREEE (reference sequence). V shed 0 bases and J shed 0 bases, with 10 bases lying between them. The CDR3 sequence: CASSLAVGSSYNSPLHF. CDR3 nucleotides: TGTGCCAGCAGCTTGGCCGTCGGGAGCTCCTATAATTCACCCCTCCACTTT.

This clone was seen more than once but under ten times. Additional DNA sequences in this sample encode the identical CDR3. The rearrangement uses TRBV30 and TRBJ1-3; D gene unclear. The CDR3 length is 12 residues. CDR1 is GTSNPN and CDR2 is SVGIG in the germline V gene (reference sequence). The germline V and J ends were trimmed by 5 bases and 0 bases, with 5 bases remaining between them. In nucleotides, the CDR3 is TGTGCCTGGTCGGCCTCTGGAAACACCATATATTTT. It encodes CAWSASGNTIYF.

V and J are TRBV7-9 and TRBJ2-7; TRBD1 matches at 9 bases. This CDR3 has 14 residues. Germline V CDR1 and CDR2: SEHNR, FQNEAQ (reference sequence). The trim removed 7 bases at V and 5 bases at J, leaving 9 bases unmatched. CDR3 sequence reads: CASTRDREVHEQYF. The CDR3 coding sequence is TGTGCCAGCACCCGGGACAGGGAGGTCCACGAGCAGTACTTC. The full variable domain, with the rest looked up from reference TRBV7-9 and TRBJ2-7, is DTGVSQNPRHKITKRGQNVTFRCDPISEHNRLYWYRQTLGQGPEFLTYFQNEAQLEKSRLLSDRFSAERPKGSFSTLEIQRTEQGDSAMYLCASTRDREVHEQYFGPGTRLTVT.

Many counts were recorded for this clone. The rearrangement uses TRBV7-9 and TRBJ2-3; D gene uncertain. This CDR3 spans 13 amino acids. Germline V gene data show CDR1 as SEHNR and CDR2 as FQNEAQ (reference sequence). V lost 0 bases to trimming and J lost 4 bases, with 5 bases between them. CDR3 region: CASSLAVADTQYF. CDR3 bases: TGTGCCAGCAGCTTAGCGGTGGCAGATACGCAGTATTTT.

The V and J genes are TRBV7-2 and TRBJ1-3; maybe TRBD1 (5 bases). Germline loops: CDR1 SGHTA, CDR2 FQGNSA. Trimming pared 5 bases from V and 1 base from J, leaving 18 bases between. The CDR3 spans 17 residues. The CDR3 protein is CASSPTGTLSSGNTIYF. Here the CDR3 DNA reads TGTGCCAGCAGCCCGACCGGGACCCTATCGTCTGGAAACACCATATATTTT.